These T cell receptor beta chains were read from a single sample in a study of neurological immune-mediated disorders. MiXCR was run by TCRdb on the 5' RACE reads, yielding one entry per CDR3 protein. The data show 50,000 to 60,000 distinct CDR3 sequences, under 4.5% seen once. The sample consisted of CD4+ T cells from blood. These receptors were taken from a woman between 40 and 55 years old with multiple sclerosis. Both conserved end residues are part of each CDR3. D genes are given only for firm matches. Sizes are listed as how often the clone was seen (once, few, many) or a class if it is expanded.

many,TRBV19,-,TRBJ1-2,TGTGCCAGTAGCCCCCGGTGGGCGGGTGGCTACACCTTC,CASSPRWAGGYTF
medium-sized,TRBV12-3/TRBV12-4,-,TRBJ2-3,TGTGCCAGCAGTCCCACCACTAGCACAGATACGCAGTATTTT,CASSPTTSTDTQYF
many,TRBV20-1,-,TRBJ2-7,TGCAGTGCTAGTTTCGGGACTGATGTATACGAGCAGTACTTC,CSASFGTDVYEQYF
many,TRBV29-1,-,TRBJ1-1,TGCAGCGTTGTAGGGGGAAGGAACACTGAAGCTTTCTTT,CSVVGGRNTEAFF
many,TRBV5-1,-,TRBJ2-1,TGCGCCAGCAGCTCTCCCGAAGACTACAATGAGCAGTTCTTC,CASSSPEDYNEQFF
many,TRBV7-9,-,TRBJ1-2,TGTGCCAGCAGCTTAAACACCTTAGATGGCTACACCTTC,CASSLNTLDGYTF
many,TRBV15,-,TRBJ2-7,TGTGCCACCAGCAGAGATAAACTCCGCGAGCAGTACTTC,CATSRDKLREQYF
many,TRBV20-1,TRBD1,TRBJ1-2,TGCAGTGCTAGAGATCCGCGGGGACAGGGGATCTATGGCTACACCTTC,CSARDPRGQGIYGYTF
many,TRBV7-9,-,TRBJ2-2,TGTGCCACGAGGGAACTAGGGCCCACCGGGGAGCTGTTTTTT,CATRELGPTGELFF
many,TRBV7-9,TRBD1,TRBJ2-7,TGTGCCAGCAGCTTGCGGGACAGGCCCCAGGGAGAGCAGTACTTC,CASSLRDRPQGEQYF
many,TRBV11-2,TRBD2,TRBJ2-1,TGTGCCAGCAGCTTAGCGGGCGGGGGGGCCGTCGAGCAGTTCTTC,CASSLAGGGAVEQFF
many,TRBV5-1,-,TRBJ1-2,TGCGCCAGCAGCTTACTTACTAACTATGGCTACACCTTC,CASSLLTNYGYTF
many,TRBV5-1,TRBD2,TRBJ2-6,TGCGCCAGCAGAATAGCGGGGCAGGCGGGGGCCAACGTCCTGACTTTC,CASRIAGQAGANVLTF
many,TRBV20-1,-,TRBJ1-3,TGCAGTGCTAGAGACTCGAGCTCTGGAAACACCATATATTTT,CSARDSSSGNTIYF
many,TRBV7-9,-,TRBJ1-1,TGTGCCAGCAGCCTGAGTTGGGCCACTGAAGCTTTCTTT,CASSLSWATEAFF
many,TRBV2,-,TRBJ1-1,TGTGCCAGCAGTTATCGTCCTGGGGCTGAAGCTTTCTTT,CASSYRPGAEAFF
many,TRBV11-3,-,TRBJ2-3,TGTGCCAGCAGCCGATCCGGGCAGGGTGACGATACGCAGTATTTT,CASSRSGQGDDTQYF
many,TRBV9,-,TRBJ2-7,TGTGCCAGCAGCTTCCGTGGGGGAGCCTACGAGCAGTACTTC,CASSFRGGAYEQYF
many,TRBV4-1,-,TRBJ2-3,TGCGCCAGCAGCCAAGCGGGGTCCCGCACAGATACGCAGTATTTT,CASSQAGSRTDTQYF
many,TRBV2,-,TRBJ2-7,TGTGCCAGCAGTGAGTTGAACGAGCAGTACTTC,CASSELNEQYF
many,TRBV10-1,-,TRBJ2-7,TGCGCCAGCAGTGATCCGGGGGCTACCTACGAGCAGTACTTC,CASSDPGATYEQYF
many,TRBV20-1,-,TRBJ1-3,TGCAGTGCTTCCCGGACACGATCTGGAAACACCATATATTTT,CSASRTRSGNTIYF
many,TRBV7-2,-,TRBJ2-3,TGTGCCAGCCCCCCCTTTTTGAAGCCCAACACAGATACGCAGTATTTT,CASPPFLKPNTDTQYF
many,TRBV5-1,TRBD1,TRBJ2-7,TGCGCCAGCAGCTTGGAAGGGGGCTGGTACGAGCAGTACTTC,CASSLEGGWYEQYF
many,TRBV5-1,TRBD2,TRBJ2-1,TGCGCCAGCAGCTTTGGTCGCGGGGGGAACAATGAGCAGTTCTTC,CASSFGRGGNNEQFF
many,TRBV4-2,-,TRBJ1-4,TGTGCCAGCAGCCAAGATCGTTACAGGGTGGGTGAAAAACTGTTTTTT,CASSQDRYRVGEKLFF
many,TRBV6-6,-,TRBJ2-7,TGTGCCAGCAGTTACAGGGCCTACGAGCAGTACTTC,CASSYRAYEQYF
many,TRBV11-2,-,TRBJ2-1,TGTGCCAGCAGCTTAGGAAGGATCGATGAGCAGTTCTTC,CASSLGRIDEQFF